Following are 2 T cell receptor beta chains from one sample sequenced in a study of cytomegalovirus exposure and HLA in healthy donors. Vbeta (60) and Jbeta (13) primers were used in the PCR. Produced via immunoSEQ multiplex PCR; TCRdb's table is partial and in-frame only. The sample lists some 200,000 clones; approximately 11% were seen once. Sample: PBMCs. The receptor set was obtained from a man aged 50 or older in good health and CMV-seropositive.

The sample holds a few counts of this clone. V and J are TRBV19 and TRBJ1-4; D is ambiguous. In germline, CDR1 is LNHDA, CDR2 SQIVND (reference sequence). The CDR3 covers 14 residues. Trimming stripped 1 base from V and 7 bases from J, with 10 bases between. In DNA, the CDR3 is TGTGCCAGTAGTATAGGCAATCGCGGTGAAAAACTGTTTTTT. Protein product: CASSIGNRGEKLFF.

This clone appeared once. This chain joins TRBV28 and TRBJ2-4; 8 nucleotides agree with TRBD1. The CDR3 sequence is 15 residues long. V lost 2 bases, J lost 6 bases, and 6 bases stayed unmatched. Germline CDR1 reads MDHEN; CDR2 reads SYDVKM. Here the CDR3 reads CASSLPGQGGNIQYF. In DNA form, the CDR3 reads TGTGCCAGCAGTTTACCCGGACAGGGTGGAAACATTCAGTACTTC.